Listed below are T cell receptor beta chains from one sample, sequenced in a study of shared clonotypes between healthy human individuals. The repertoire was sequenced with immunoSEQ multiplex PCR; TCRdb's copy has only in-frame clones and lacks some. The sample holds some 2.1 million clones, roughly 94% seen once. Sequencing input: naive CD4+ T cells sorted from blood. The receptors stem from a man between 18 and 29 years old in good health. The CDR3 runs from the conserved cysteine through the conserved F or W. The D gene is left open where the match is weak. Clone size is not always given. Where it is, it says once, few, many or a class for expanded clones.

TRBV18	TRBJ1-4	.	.	CASSPPRGVAEKLFF	TGTGCCAGCTCACCACCGCGAGGCGTGGCGGAAAAACTGTTTTTT
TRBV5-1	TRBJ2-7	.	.	CASRAGSKYEQYF	TGCGCCAGCAGGGCGGGGTCGAAGTACGAGCAGTACTTC
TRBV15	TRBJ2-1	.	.	CATRDRDFDYNEQFF	TGTGCCACCAGAGACCGGGACTTCGACTACAATGAGCAGTTCTTC
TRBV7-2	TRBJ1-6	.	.	CASSFPNSPLHF	TGTGCCAGCAGCTTTCCTAATTCACCCCTCCACTTT
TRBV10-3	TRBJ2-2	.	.	CAISYSGFDSTGELFF	TGTGCCATCAGTTACAGCGGATTCGACAGCACCGGGGAGCTGTTTTTT
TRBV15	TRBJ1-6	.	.	CATSRDPEYNSPLHF	TGTGCCACCAGCAGAGATCCAGAGTATAATTCACCCCTCCACTTT
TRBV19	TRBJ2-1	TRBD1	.	CASSPGQGGYNEQFF	TGTGCCAGTAGTCCTGGACAGGGCGGATACAATGAGCAGTTCTTC
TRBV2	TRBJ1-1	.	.	CASSEALSGRTEAFF	TGTGCCAGCAGTGAAGCGCTTTCGGGGCGCACTGAAGCTTTCTTT
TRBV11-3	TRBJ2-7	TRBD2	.	CASSSKPGLAVPYEQYF	TGTGCCAGCAGCTCGAAACCGGGACTAGCGGTTCCCTACGAGCAGTACTTC
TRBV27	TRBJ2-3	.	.	CASSLLSVGTDTQYF	TGTGCCAGCAGTTTATTGAGTGTGGGCACAGATACGCAGTATTTT
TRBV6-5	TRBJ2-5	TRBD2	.	CASSRSGREYF	TGTGCCAGCAGCCGGAGCGGGAGGGAGTACTTC
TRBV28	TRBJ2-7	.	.	CATSEGEQYF	TGTGCCACCTCAGAGGGGGAGCAGTACTTC
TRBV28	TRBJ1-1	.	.	CASSSQGIMNTEAFF	TGTGCCAGCAGTTCCCAGGGTATCATGAACACTGAAGCTTTCTTT
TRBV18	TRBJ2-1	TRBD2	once	CASSPSGVDYEQFF	TGTGCCAGCTCACCTAGCGGGGTTGACTATGAGCAGTTCTTC
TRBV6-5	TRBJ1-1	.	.	CASRGGRVVNTEAFF	TGTGCCAGCAGGGGCGGGAGGGTGGTGAACACTGAAGCTTTCTTT
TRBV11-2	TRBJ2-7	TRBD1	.	CASSPDRGSYEQYF	TGTGCCAGCAGCCCTGACAGGGGCTCCTACGAGCAGTACTTC
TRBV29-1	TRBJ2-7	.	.	CSVSRRVTYEQYF	TGCAGCGTATCTCGGAGGGTCACCTACGAGCAGTACTTC